These 12 T cell receptor beta chains came from one sample sequenced in a study of OX40 agonist ivuxolimab in advanced cancers. Library method: the immunoSEQ multiplex PCR assay. Sourced from immuneACCESS, this table was stored by TCRdb with only in-frame sequences that have V and J called. A share of the clones is absent; for the studies checked, an unresolved V gene accounts for under half, and the remainder has no known explanation. In this sample the table shows approximately 74,000 clones, 90% of which occur a single time. The ten largest clones capture about 10% of the sample. The sample consisted of CD4+ or CD8+ T cells sorted from blood, taken in a trial of the OX40 agonist ivuxolimab. Receptor source: an adult with an advanced solid tumor such as melanoma, head and neck, liver or kidney cancer.

J is TRBJ1-2 and V is TRBV18; D unresolved. Per germline, CDR1 KGHSH and CDR2 LQKENI. V lost 6 bases to trimming and J lost 4 bases, with 12 bases between them. The CDR3 consists of 13 residues. The CDR3 nucleotides are TGTGCCAGCTCCGCCGACAAATCCTATGGCTACACCTTC. As protein: CASSADKSYGYTF.

The chain has TRBV4-3 and TRBJ1-2; no clear D. The V end lost 4 bases, the J end lost 4 bases, and 16 bases lay between the germline ends. CDR1 and CDR2 (germline): LGHNA, YSLEER. The CDR3 covers 15 residues. In DNA, the CDR3 is TGCGCCAGCAGCCCTCGGATCCGCTCTGGCTATGGCTACACCTTC. Its protein is CASSPRIRSGYGYTF.

The V and J genes are TRBV7-9 and TRBJ2-5; maybe TRBD2 (5 bases). CDR1 and CDR2 (germline): SEHNR, FQNEAQ (reference sequence). The CDR3 length is 13 residues. V dropped 7 bases and J dropped 6 bases, with 15 bases sitting between them. CDR3: CASTRDSYKTQYF. CDR3 nucleotides: TGTGCCAGCACGAGGGATTCGTATAAGACCCAGTACTTC. The full variable domain, its missing parts supplied by reference TRBV7-9 and TRBJ2-5, is DTGVSQNPRHKITKRGQNVTFRCDPISEHNRLYWYRQTLGQGPEFLTYFQNEAQLEKSRLLSDRFSAERPKGSFSTLEIQRTEQGDSAMYLCASTRDSYKTQYFGPGTRLLVL.

The genes are TRBV27 and TRBJ2-5; 10 nucleotides line up with TRBD2. CDR3 length: 15 amino acids. The V and J ends lost 2 bases and 5 bases, in that order; junction bases with no gene match: 5. Germline CDR1 is MNHEY and CDR2 is SMNVEV (reference sequence). The CDR3 nucleotides read TGTGCCAGCAGTTTAAGCGGGAGGGCCTGGGAGACCCAGTACTTC. This sequence encodes CASSLSGRAWETQYF.

The V and J genes are TRBV7-2 and TRBJ1-1; D unresolved. Trimming left V 6 bases short and J 5 bases short, with 10 bases between. The CDR3 has 12 residues. CDR1 is SGHTA, CDR2 FQGNSA, per germline. The CDR3 loop reads CASRSKITEAFF. CDR3 sequence (DNA): TGTGCCAGCAGGTCGAAAATTACTGAAGCTTTCTTT.

The chain is built from TRBV7-2 and TRBJ2-7, with D possibly being TRBD2 (6 bases). The CDR3 has 16 amino acids. From germline, CDR1 is SGHTA and CDR2 FQGNSA. V gave up 0 bases and J gave up 1 base, with 13 bases separating them. The CDR3 protein is CASSLARGGTSYEQYF. In nucleotides, the CDR3 is TGTGCCAGCAGCTTAGCGCGTGGCGGGACTTCCTACGAGCAGTACTTC.

This rearrangement joins TRBV14 to TRBJ2-7; 7 bases match TRBD1. Germline CDR1 SGHDN, CDR2 FVKESK. Trimming cost V 3 bases and J 2 bases; bases outside gene matches: 1. This CDR3 is 13 amino acids long. The CDR3 region has the DNA TGTGCCAGCAGCCAGACAGGGCCCTACGAGCAGTACTTC. Translated, it gives CASSQTGPYEQYF.

This chain uses TRBV7-3 with TRBJ2-3; D call uncertain. The V gene's germline CDR1 is SGHTA and CDR2 FQGTGA. The CDR3 contains 15 residues. V shed 1 base and J shed 5 bases, with 13 bases lying between them. CDR3 protein: CASSLMSHPQDTQYF. CDR3 in DNA: TGTGCCAGCAGCTTAATGAGCCACCCACAAGATACGCAGTATTTT.

The J gene is TRBJ2-7, the V gene TRBV5-4; D not certain. This CDR3 has 12 amino acids. From germline, CDR1 is SGHNT and CDR2 YYREEE (reference sequence). The V end lost 4 bases, the J end lost 3 bases, and 8 bases lay between the germline ends. The DNA of the CDR3 is TGTGCCAGCAGCGGCCTTGGCTACGAGCAGTACTTC. Amino acids: CASSGLGYEQYF.

The rearrangement uses TRBV4-3 and TRBJ2-5; D possibly corresponds to TRBD2 (6 bases). The CDR3 is 15 residues long. Germline V gene data show CDR1 as LGHNA and CDR2 as YSLEER. The ends were cut back, 1 base at V and 5 bases at J, with 14 bases in the middle. The CDR3, as DNA: TGCGCCAGCAGCCAAGTGTACGGGAGCGGTGAGACCCAGTACTTC. It encodes CASSQVYGSGETQYF.

Here the CDR3 reads CAWSVRGGVGQPQHF. The CDR3 DNA reads TGTGCCTGGAGTGTACGGGGAGGGGTGGGTCAGCCCCAGCATTTT. The chain couples TRBV30 to TRBJ1-5, with a tentative D call TRBD1 (5 bases). The CDR3 extends over 15 amino acids. V lost 0 bases to trimming and J lost 6 bases, with 15 bases between them. The germline V gene has CDR1 GTSNPN and CDR2 SVGIG (reference sequence).

The rearrangement joins TRBV5-6 to TRBJ2-3; no clear D gene. The CDR3 runs to 14 residues. CDR1 and CDR2 (germline): SGHDT, YYEEEE. Trimming left V 0 bases short and J 6 bases short, with 11 bases between. The CDR3 DNA is TGTGCCAGCAGCTTGGGAGCTCCTGGGGATACGCAGTATTTT. This translates into CASSLGAPGDTQYF.